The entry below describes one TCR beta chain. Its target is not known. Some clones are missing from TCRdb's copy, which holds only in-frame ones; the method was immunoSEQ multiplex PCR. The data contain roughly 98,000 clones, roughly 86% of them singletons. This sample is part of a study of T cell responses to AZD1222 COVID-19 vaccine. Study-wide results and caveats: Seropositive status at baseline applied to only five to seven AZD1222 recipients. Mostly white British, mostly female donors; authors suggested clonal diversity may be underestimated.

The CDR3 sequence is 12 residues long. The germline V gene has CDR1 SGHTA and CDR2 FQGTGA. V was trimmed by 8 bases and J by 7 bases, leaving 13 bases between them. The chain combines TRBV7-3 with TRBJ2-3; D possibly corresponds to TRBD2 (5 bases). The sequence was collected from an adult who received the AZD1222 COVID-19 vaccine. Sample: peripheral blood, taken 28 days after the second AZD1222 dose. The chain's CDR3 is CASGLNSHTQYF. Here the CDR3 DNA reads TGTGCCAGCGGACTGAACTCACATACGCAGTATTTT.